These 28 T cell receptor beta chains share one sample of origin, sequenced in a study of PD-1 blockade in mismatch repair-deficient tumors. Clones were sequenced by immunoSEQ multiplex PCR, and TCRdb holds only the in-frame ones, with some missing. The sample has 20,000 to 25,000 clones; 80% to 90% are singletons. Material: peripheral blood, obtained 2 weeks after starting pembrolizumab. These receptors all stem from an adult with mismatch repair-deficient cancer.

CDR3 in DNA: TGTGCCAGCAGCTTGGGGTGGGCAGGGGTCGAGCAGTACTTC. Its protein is CASSLGWAGVEQYF. The genes are TRBV5-6 and TRBJ2-7, with D perhaps TRBD1 (6 bases). This CDR3 is 14 amino acids long. V was trimmed by 0 bases and J by 6 bases, leaving 13 bases between them. Germline lookup yields CDR1 SGHDT and CDR2 YYEEEE. The complete variable domain, with remaining parts taken from reference TRBV5-6 and TRBJ2-7, reads DAGVTQSPTHLIKTRGQQVTLRCSPKSGHDTVSWYQQALGQGPQFIFQYYEEEERQRGNFPDRFSGHQFPNYSSELNVNALLLGDSALYLCASSLGWAGVEQYFGPGTRLTVT.

This chain connects TRBV4-3 to TRBJ2-7; D remains unclear. CDR3 size: 14 residues. CDR1 and CDR2 from the germline V gene are LGHNA and YSLEER. The V end was cut by 3 bases, the J end by 0 bases, with 9 bases between. The DNA for the CDR3 is TGCGCCAGCAGCCAGAACATTTACTCCTACGAGCAGTACTTC. It is translated as CASSQNIYSYEQYF.

The chain couples TRBV28 to TRBJ2-7, with unresolved D. V was shortened by 3 bases and J by 4 bases, with 10 bases between the two germline ends. Germline CDR1 MDHEN, CDR2 SYDVKM. The CDR3 runs 13 residues. CDR3 nucleotides: TGTGCCAGCAGTTTTGAGGCCATTTACGAGCAGTACTTC. This gives the protein CASSFEAIYEQYF.

The gene calls are TRBV21-1 and TRBJ1-1; the table's D call of TRBD1 was not tested on the DNA. TRBV21-1 is tagged as a pseudogene. This CDR3 comprises 16 residues. CDR3 amino acids: CASSKGVRGWKTEAFF. The CDR3 DNA is TGTGCCAGCAGCAAAGGGGTCAGGGGGTGGAAAACTGAAGCTTTCTTT.

The gene calls are TRBV16 and TRBJ2-7; 10 positions agree with TRBD1. V gave up 4 bases and J gave up 0 bases; unmatched junction bases: 3. CDR1 is KGHSY, CDR2 FQNENV, per germline. The length of the CDR3 is 15 residues. The CDR3 loop is CASSPDRGSSYEQYF. Here the CDR3 DNA reads TGTGCCAGCAGCCCGGACAGGGGGAGCTCCTACGAGCAGTACTTC.

The chain joins TRBV7-2 to TRBJ2-3; D is ambiguous. The germline V gene encodes CDR1 SGHTA and CDR2 FQGNSA. Trimming removed 1 base from V and 5 bases from J, with 13 bases in between. The CDR3 covers 15 residues. Written as DNA, the CDR3 is TGTGCCAGCAGCTTAGTGGGGATGATAAGAGATACGCAGTATTTT. This sequence encodes CASSLVGMIRDTQYF.

The CDR3 DNA follows: TGTGCCAGCAGCTTAGTGTCCCCCGTCCTAAAAACCGGGGAGCTGTTTTTT. Protein sequence: CASSLVSPVLKTGELFF. The chain links TRBV7-9 to TRBJ2-2, with D unresolved. Germline CDR1 and CDR2: SEHNR and FQNEAQ (reference sequence). With 1 base removed from V and 5 bases from J, the gap between germline ends came to 17 bases. The CDR3 is made up of 17 amino acids.

The V and J genes are TRBV6-1 and TRBJ2-1; 11 positions match TRBD2. From germline, CDR1 is MNHNS and CDR2 SASEGT. Trimming at V came to 6 bases and at J to 4 bases, leaving 5 bases not matched to a gene. CDR3 length equals 15 residues. For the CDR3, the DNA is TGTGCCAGCAGCCTTAGCGGGAGGGAATACAATGAGCAGTTCTTC. This codes for CASSLSGREYNEQFF.

Worth noting for this clone: Distinct nucleotide sequences in the sample also encode this CDR3. The chain joins TRBV5-4 to TRBJ2-5; D unclear. Between the trimmed V and J ends, which lost 3 bases and 2 bases, there was a span of 11 bases. CDR1 is SGHNT and CDR2 is YYREEE in the germline V gene (reference sequence). The CDR3 is 14 residues long. The CDR3: CASSSGGTQETQYF. Here the CDR3 DNA reads TGTGCCAGCAGCTCTGGCGGAACACAAGAGACCCAGTACTTC.

The chain joins TRBV7-9 to TRBJ2-7; TRBD1 matches 8 bases. The CDR3 runs 17 residues. The ends lost 3 bases at V and 1 base at J; junction bases unmatched: 11. CDR1 is SEHNR and CDR2 is FQNEAQ in the germline V gene (reference sequence). DNA of the CDR3: TGTGCCAGCAGCTTTGGTAATACGGGACAGGTTTCCTACGAGCAGTACTTC. Translation: CASSFGNTGQVSYEQYF.

This clone showed up just once. The chain combines TRBV29-1 with TRBJ2-7; TRBD1 matches 7 bases. CDR1 is SQVTM and CDR2 is ANQGSEA in the germline V gene. V lost 1 base and J lost 1; bases outside the gene matches: 10. The CDR3 is made up of 16 amino acids. The chain's CDR3 is CSVEGTGASPSYEQYF. In nucleotides, the CDR3 is TGCAGCGTTGAAGGTACAGGGGCATCTCCTTCCTACGAGCAGTACTTC.

The rearrangement joins TRBV5-1 to TRBJ1-4, with D tentatively TRBD1 (6 bases). The germline gives CDR1 SGHRS, CDR2 YFSETQ. With 3 bases removed from V and 5 bases from J, the gap between germline ends came to 8 bases. The CDR3 contains 13 residues. The CDR3 nucleotides read TGCGCCAGCAGCTCTGGACAGAATGAAAAACTGTTTTTT. Translated: CASSSGQNEKLFF.

The CDR3 loop reads CASSSGQPGANVLTF. The CDR3 DNA follows: TGTGCCAGCAGCTCGGGGCAGCCCGGGGCCAACGTCCTGACTTTC. The rearrangement uses TRBV5-8 and TRBJ2-6; either TRBD1 or TRBD2 may supply D (5 bases each). The germline V gene encodes CDR1 SGHTS and CDR2 YDEGEE. The germline V and J ends were trimmed by 3 bases and 4 bases, with 11 bases remaining between them. CDR3 length equals 15 residues.

The chain's CDR3 is CASNSGQITDTQYF. As DNA, the CDR3 is TGTGCCAGTAATTCCGGACAGATCACAGATACGCAGTATTTT. V gene TRBV19 combines with J gene TRBJ2-3; weak D call: TRBD1 (6 bases). This CDR3 contains 14 residues. The V gene lost 7 bases and the J gene lost 2 bases, with 13 bases spanning the gap. The germline V gene encodes CDR1 LNHDA and CDR2 SQIVND (reference sequence).

V and J are TRBV29-1 and TRBJ1-5, with D possibly matching TRBD1 (5 bases). This CDR3 spans 14 amino acids. Germline CDR1 reads SQVTM; CDR2 reads ANQGSEA. V lost 5 bases, J lost 1 base, and 12 bases lay in between. CDR3 region: CSVSGGVSNQPQHF. CDR3 DNA sequence: TGCAGCGTTTCGGGGGGGGTAAGCAATCAGCCCCAGCATTTT.

The CDR3 here is CASSSLLRLGGNEQFF. CDR3 nucleotides: TGTGCCAGCAGCTCCCTCCTGAGACTAGGGGGTAATGAGCAGTTCTTC. The chain employs TRBV7-6 and TRBJ2-1; D might be TRBD1 or TRBD2, each matching 6 bases. The V end lost 4 bases, the J end lost 7 bases, and 20 bases lay between the germline ends. Germline CDR1 and CDR2: SGHVS and FNYEAQ. This CDR3 spans 16 amino acids.

The chain is built from TRBV6-1 and TRBJ1-5, with 9 bases lining up with TRBD1. V was clipped by 6 bases and J by 7 bases; unmatched bases: 10. The CDR3 is made up of 15 amino acids. Per germline, CDR1 MNHNS and CDR2 SASEGT. CDR3 bases: TGTGCCAGCAGCGGACAGGGGCCCCTTTGGCAGCCCCAGCATTTT. Protein sequence: CASSGQGPLWQPQHF.

The rearrangement links TRBV7-9 to TRBJ2-5, with D uncertain. CDR1 is SEHNR, CDR2 FQNEAQ, per germline (reference sequence). V shed 0 bases and J shed 2 bases, with 10 bases lying between them. CDR3 length: 15 residues. DNA of the CDR3: TGTGCCAGCAGCTTAGCATCGGTTGTACAAGAGACCCAGTACTTC. Its protein is CASSLASVVQETQYF. Drawing the rest from reference TRBV7-9 and TRBJ2-5, the complete variable domain is DTGVSQNPRHKITKRGQNVTFRCDPISEHNRLYWYRQTLGQGPEFLTYFQNEAQLEKSRLLSDRFSAERPKGSFSTLEIQRTEQGDSAMYLCASSLASVVQETQYFGPGTRLLVL.

The chain uses TRBV7-2 and TRBJ2-7; TRBD2 aligns across 7 bases. J was trimmed by 6 bases and V by 5 bases; bases with no gene match: 7. CDR1 and CDR2 from the germline V gene are SGHTA and FQGNSA. CDR3 size: 13 residues. CDR3 in amino acids: CASSQMRGGEQYF. The CDR3 bases are TGTGCCAGCAGCCAGATGCGCGGGGGCGAGCAGTACTTC.

The J gene is TRBJ1-1, the V gene TRBV5-1; D remains unclear. The CDR3 contains 16 residues. CDR1 is SGHRS, CDR2 YFSETQ, per germline. V gave up 0 bases and J gave up 1 base, with 13 bases separating them. CDR3 in DNA: TGCGCCAGCAGCTTGGGATTTGTAGACACGAACACTGAAGCTTTCTTT. It encodes CASSLGFVDTNTEAFF.

V gene TRBV5-1 combines with J gene TRBJ2-3, with 7 bases lining up with TRBD1. CDR1 is SGHRS, CDR2 YFSETQ, per germline. J lost 0 bases, V lost 1 base, and 17 bases had no gene match. This CDR3 spans 20 amino acids. CDR3 sequence: CASSLSPGQEVPSSTDTQYF. The CDR3 coding sequence is TGCGCCAGCAGCTTGTCGCCCGGACAGGAGGTCCCATCTAGCACAGATACGCAGTATTTT.

The CDR3 DNA sequence: TGTGCCAGCAGCTTAGGGGCGGGGTACAACGTCCTGACTTTC. Protein: CASSLGAGYNVLTF. This chain links TRBV7-8 with TRBJ2-6; D possibly corresponds to TRBD2 (6 bases). Trimming shortened V by 1 base and J by 9 bases, and 10 bases separated the two germline ends. Germline CDR1 SGHVS, CDR2 FQNEAQ. CDR3 size: 14 residues.

The V gene is TRBV2, the J gene TRBJ2-1; D may be TRBD2 (5 bases). This CDR3 has 15 amino acids. V lost 8 bases, J lost 0 bases, and 14 bases lay in between. Germline V lookup: CDR1 SNHLY, CDR2 FYNNEI. CDR3 region: CASRSDSSSYNEQFF. For the CDR3, the DNA is TGTGCCAGCCGCTCGGACTCGAGCTCCTACAATGAGCAGTTCTTC.

By share of the sample, this clone is medium-sized. This chain joins TRBV7-2 and TRBJ2-7; 9 nucleotides line up with TRBD1. Germline trimming cut 1 base from V and 2 bases from J; bases unmatched to any gene: 3. The CDR3 length is 15 residues. Germline V CDR1 and CDR2: SGHTA, FQGNSA. CDR3 nucleotides: TGTGCCAGCAGCTTAGACCGGACAGGGGCCTACGAGCAGTACTTC. Translation: CASSLDRTGAYEQYF.

CDR3 nucleotides: TGTGCCAGCAGCTCTAACGGGCAGGGGAGCCGCACAGATACGCAGTATTTT. It codes for CASSSNGQGSRTDTQYF. This chain links TRBV7-9 with TRBJ2-3; maybe TRBD1 (6 bases). Germline values: CDR1 SEHNR, CDR2 FQNEAQ (reference sequence). The CDR3 loop spans 17 amino acids. V dropped 4 bases and J dropped 1 base, with 18 bases sitting between them.

The V gene is TRBV18, the J gene TRBJ1-3; D not resolved. CDR1 and CDR2 (germline): KGHSH, LQKENI. The CDR3 consists of 16 residues. V shed 3 bases and J shed 3 bases, with 15 bases lying between them. The CDR3 coding sequence is TGTGCCAGCTCACCGAGGTCTCAAGGGATTGGAAACACCATATATTTT. It codes for CASSPRSQGIGNTIYF.

This chain joins TRBV7-9 and TRBJ1-4; 7 bases align to TRBD1. Germline CDR1 SEHNR, CDR2 FQNEAQ (reference sequence). CDR3 size: 17 residues. With V trimmed by 5 bases and J by 6 bases, 15 bases remained unmatched. CDR3 loop: CASSPPLRGSEDEKLFF. DNA of the CDR3: TGTGCCAGCAGCCCACCTCTCAGGGGGTCAGAAGATGAAAAACTGTTTTTT.

V usage is TRBV19 and J usage is TRBJ1-5; 8 nucleotides match TRBD1. The CDR3 extends over 15 amino acids. Losses at the gene ends were 3 bases for V and 6 bases for J; bases not matched to a gene: 7. Looked up from germline, CDR1 is LNHDA and CDR2 is SQIVND (reference sequence). DNA for the CDR3: TGTGCCAGTAGTATCCCCGACAGGGGAGGTCAGCCCCAGCATTTT. Residues: CASSIPDRGGQPQHF.